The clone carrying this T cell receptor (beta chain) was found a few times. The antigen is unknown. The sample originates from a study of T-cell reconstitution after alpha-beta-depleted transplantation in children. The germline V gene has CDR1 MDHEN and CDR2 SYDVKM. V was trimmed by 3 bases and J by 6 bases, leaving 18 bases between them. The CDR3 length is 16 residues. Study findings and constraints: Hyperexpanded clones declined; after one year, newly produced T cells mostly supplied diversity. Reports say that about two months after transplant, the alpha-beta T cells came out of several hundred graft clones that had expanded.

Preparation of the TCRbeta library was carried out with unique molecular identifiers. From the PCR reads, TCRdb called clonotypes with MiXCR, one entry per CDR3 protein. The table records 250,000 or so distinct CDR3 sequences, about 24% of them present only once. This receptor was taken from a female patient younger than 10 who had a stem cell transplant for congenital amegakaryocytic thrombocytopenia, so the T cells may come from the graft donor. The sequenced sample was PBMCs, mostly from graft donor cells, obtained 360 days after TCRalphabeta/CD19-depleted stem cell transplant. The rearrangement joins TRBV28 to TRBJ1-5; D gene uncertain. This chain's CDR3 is CASSFPMGKFSQPQHF. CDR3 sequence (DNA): TGTGCCAGCAGTTTCCCTATGGGGAAGTTTAGTCAGCCCCAGCATTTT.